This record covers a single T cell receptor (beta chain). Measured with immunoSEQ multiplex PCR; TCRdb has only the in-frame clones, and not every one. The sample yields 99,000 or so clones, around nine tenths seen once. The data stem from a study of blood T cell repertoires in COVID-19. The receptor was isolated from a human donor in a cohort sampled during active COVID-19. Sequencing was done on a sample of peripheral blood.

Here the CDR3 DNA reads TGTGCCAGCTCACCGGGACTAGCTATGAATGAGCAGTTCTTC. Translation: CASSPGLAMNEQFF. This chain connects TRBV18 to TRBJ2-1, with 9 bases aligning to TRBD2. The CDR3 is made up of 14 amino acids. The J segment lost 7 bases and the V segment lost 3 bases, leaving 4 bases of the junction unmatched. The germline CDR1 and CDR2 sequences are KGHSH and LQKENI.